This T cell receptor (beta chain) appears in the sequencing data of a study of blood T cell repertoires in COVID-19. Study-wide context: The United States, Italy and Spain were the sources of the acute and convalescent COVID-19 samples.

Germline V lookup: CDR1 GTSNPN, CDR2 SVGIG (reference sequence). V dropped 0 bases and J dropped 12; count of bases not matched to a gene: 3. The CDR3 is made up of 13 amino acids. Followed over time, Seattle patients had been enrolled while infection was active. Original analysis: Counts of nucleated cells, estimated from reference gene primer amplification, were obtained. The protocol was immunoSEQ multiplex PCR, while the TCRdb copy is restricted to in-frame clones and leaves out a portion. V, J and clone size are taken as reported in that table, and D and trimming were inferred from the DNA itself. Of 300,000 or so clones listed, 85% to 90% were seen once; the top ten hold 2.5% to 3%.

The sample consisted of peripheral blood. The chain carries TRBV30 and TRBJ2-1, with 12 bases fitting TRBD2. The sequence was obtained from a woman in her twenties or thirties with COVID-19, enrolled during active disease. The CDR3 region has the DNA TGTGCCTGGAGTGTACTAGCGGGGGGTGTGCAGTTCTTC. Translating it yields CAWSVLAGGVQFF.